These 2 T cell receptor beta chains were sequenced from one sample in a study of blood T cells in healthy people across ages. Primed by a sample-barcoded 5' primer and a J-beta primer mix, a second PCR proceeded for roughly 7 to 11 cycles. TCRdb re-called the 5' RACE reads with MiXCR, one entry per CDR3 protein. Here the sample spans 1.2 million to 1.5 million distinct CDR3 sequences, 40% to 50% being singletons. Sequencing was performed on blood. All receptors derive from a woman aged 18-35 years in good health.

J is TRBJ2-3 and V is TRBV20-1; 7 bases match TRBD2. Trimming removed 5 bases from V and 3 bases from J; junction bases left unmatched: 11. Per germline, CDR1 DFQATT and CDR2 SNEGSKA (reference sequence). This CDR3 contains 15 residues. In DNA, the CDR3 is TGCAGTGCTCCCCCACTAGCGAGTGGTACAGATACGCAGTATTTT. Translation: CSAPPLASGTDTQYF.

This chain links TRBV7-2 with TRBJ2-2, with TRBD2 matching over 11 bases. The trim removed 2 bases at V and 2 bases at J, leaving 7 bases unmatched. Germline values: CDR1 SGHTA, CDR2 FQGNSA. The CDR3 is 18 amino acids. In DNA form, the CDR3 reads TGTGCCAGCAGCTTAAGTTCCCGACTAGCGGGAAACACCGGGGAGCTGTTTTTT. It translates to CASSLSSRLAGNTGELFF.